This T cell receptor beta chain is from a study of blood T cells in healthy people across ages. Combining a sample-barcoded 5' primer with a J-beta primer mix, a second PCR ran for roughly 7 to 11 cycles. TCRdb ran MiXCR on the 5' RACE reads and lists one entry per CDR3 protein. The sample yields around 820,000 distinct CDR3 sequences, approximately 25% seen once. This CDR3 contains 13 residues. Germline V CDR1 and CDR2: SGHTA, FQGTGA. The germline V and J ends were trimmed by 4 bases and 7 bases, with 11 bases remaining between them. These data were also filed under a second study, of T cells of mothers and their children.

This clonotype originated in a boy under 18 in good health. The V and J genes are TRBV7-3 and TRBJ2-4, with D possibly being TRBD1 (5 bases). The sample comprised blood. The CDR3 loop is CASSSGSGNIQYF. The CDR3 DNA sequence: TGTGCCAGCAGCTCCGGATCAGGGAACATTCAGTACTTC.